This is a list of T cell receptor beta chains from one sample in a study of shared clonotypes between healthy human individuals. TCRdb's copy holds only in-frame clones and misses some; the assay was immunoSEQ multiplex PCR. This table has about 2.3 million clones, approximately 95% appearing once. Sample: naive CD4+ T cells from PBMCs. The receptors were gathered from a young man in good health. Some clones in this sample may be carry-over from other donors' samples. The CDR3 runs from the conserved cysteine through the conserved F or W. Each record gives: CDR3 length, clone size, J gene, V gene, D gene, CDR3 DNA, CDR3 protein. D genes are given only for firm matches. A row's size may be missing; if present it is once, few, many or a size class.

cdr3_length: 17
clone_size: .
j_call: TRBJ2-5
v_call: TRBV18
d_call: .
cdr3_nt: TGTGCCAGCTCACCAAAAGGGCATCTCGCCACACAAGAGACCCAGTACTTC
cdr3_aa: CASSPKGHLATQETQYF

cdr3_length: 15
clone_size: .
j_call: TRBJ2-7
v_call: TRBV7-3
d_call: .
cdr3_nt: TGTGCCAGCAGCCCCCCACGTACAGGGATCCACGAGCAGTACTTC
cdr3_aa: CASSPPRTGIHEQYF

cdr3_length: 15
clone_size: .
j_call: TRBJ2-3
v_call: TRBV5-1
d_call: .
cdr3_nt: TGCGCCAGCAGCTTGGGGACCCACTTAGCTCATACGCAGTATTTT
cdr3_aa: CASSLGTHLAHTQYF

cdr3_length: 13
clone_size: .
j_call: TRBJ1-5
v_call: TRBV28
d_call: .
cdr3_nt: TGTGCCAGCAGGGAAGGCCGGAATCAGCCCCAGCATTTT
cdr3_aa: CASREGRNQPQHF

cdr3_length: 10
clone_size: .
j_call: TRBJ2-7
v_call: TRBV29-1
d_call: .
cdr3_nt: TGCAGCGCCGACTACGGGGAGCAGTACTTC
cdr3_aa: CSADYGEQYF

cdr3_length: 13
clone_size: .
j_call: TRBJ2-5
v_call: TRBV5-4
d_call: TRBD1
cdr3_nt: TGTGCCAGCAGCCAGGACAGGCAAGAGACCCAGTACTTC
cdr3_aa: CASSQDRQETQYF

cdr3_length: 13
clone_size: .
j_call: TRBJ2-7
v_call: TRBV29-1
d_call: .
cdr3_nt: TGCAGCGTGTTGGGGTATAGGACCTACGAGCAGTACTTC
cdr3_aa: CSVLGYRTYEQYF

cdr3_length: 13
clone_size: .
j_call: TRBJ2-7
v_call: TRBV15
d_call: TRBD1
cdr3_nt: TGTGCCACCAGCAGAGACGACAGGGGGCAGGGGGACTTC
cdr3_aa: CATSRDDRGQGDF

cdr3_length: 15
clone_size: few
j_call: TRBJ1-1
v_call: TRBV7-6
d_call: .
cdr3_nt: TGTGCCAGCAGCTCCCGAGGGGCGGGGGACACTGAAGCTTTCTTT
cdr3_aa: CASSSRGAGDTEAFF

cdr3_length: 13
clone_size: .
j_call: TRBJ1-3
v_call: TRBV7-9
d_call: .
cdr3_nt: TGTGCCAGCACTCGCCCGGGGGGAAACACCATATATTTT
cdr3_aa: CASTRPGGNTIYF

cdr3_length: 16
clone_size: .
j_call: TRBJ1-1
v_call: TRBV25-1
d_call: .
cdr3_nt: TGTGCCAGCAGTCCCCAGCACAGGAGTAAATTCACTGAAGCTTTCTTT
cdr3_aa: CASSPQHRSKFTEAFF

cdr3_length: 16
clone_size: once
j_call: TRBJ2-3
v_call: TRBV9
d_call: .
cdr3_nt: TGTGCCAGCAGCGTCCGGGGAGGCACTAGCACAGATACGCAGTATTTT
cdr3_aa: CASSVRGGTSTDTQYF

cdr3_length: 14
clone_size: .
j_call: TRBJ2-7
v_call: TRBV10-2
d_call: TRBD1
cdr3_nt: TGCGCCAGCAGTGCAGACAGGGGGGCCTACGAGCAGTACTTC
cdr3_aa: CASSADRGAYEQYF

cdr3_length: 19
clone_size: .
j_call: TRBJ2-1
v_call: TRBV7-8
d_call: .
cdr3_nt: TGTGCCAGCAGGTTGTGGTCGGCGGGGCGCCCAGGCCGGGACAATGAGCAGTTCTTC
cdr3_aa: CASRLWSAGRPGRDNEQFF

cdr3_length: 12
clone_size: .
j_call: TRBJ2-3
v_call: TRBV6-5
d_call: .
cdr3_nt: TGTGCCAGCAGATCCACGGAAGATACGCAGTATTTT
cdr3_aa: CASRSTEDTQYF

cdr3_length: 15
clone_size: .
j_call: TRBJ2-7
v_call: TRBV7-6
d_call: TRBD2
cdr3_nt: TGTGCCAGCAGCCCAAGACTAGCGGGCACCGAAGAGCAGTACTTC
cdr3_aa: CASSPRLAGTEEQYF

cdr3_length: 15
clone_size: .
j_call: TRBJ2-1
v_call: TRBV5-1
d_call: TRBD1
cdr3_nt: TGCGCCAGCAGCGAGACAGGGGACGTCCTTGGGGAGCAGTTCTTC
cdr3_aa: CASSETGDVLGEQFF

cdr3_length: 16
clone_size: .
j_call: TRBJ2-2
v_call: TRBV11-2
d_call: TRBD2
cdr3_nt: TGTGCCAGCAGCGCCACTAGCGGGAGTGTCACCGGGGAGCTGTTTTTT
cdr3_aa: CASSATSGSVTGELFF

cdr3_length: 16
clone_size: .
j_call: TRBJ1-4
v_call: TRBV25-1
d_call: .
cdr3_nt: TGTGCCAGCAGTACAGGGTTGGCAGCAACTAATGAAAAACTGTTTTTT
cdr3_aa: CASSTGLAATNEKLFF

cdr3_length: 15
clone_size: once
j_call: TRBJ2-2
v_call: TRBV12-5
d_call: .
cdr3_nt: TGTGCTAGTGGTCGGGGGACACCAAACACCGGGGAGCTGTTTTTT
cdr3_aa: CASGRGTPNTGELFF

cdr3_length: 16
clone_size: .
j_call: TRBJ2-7
v_call: TRBV5-1
d_call: TRBD1
cdr3_nt: TGCGCCAGCAGTTACGTCGCGGGACAGGGGGCCGACGAGCAGTACTTC
cdr3_aa: CASSYVAGQGADEQYF

cdr3_length: 11
clone_size: once
j_call: TRBJ2-3
v_call: TRBV28
d_call: .
cdr3_nt: TGTGCCAGCACGGGGGAAGATACGCAGTATTTT
cdr3_aa: CASTGEDTQYF

cdr3_length: 15
clone_size: .
j_call: TRBJ1-1
v_call: TRBV7-9
d_call: .
cdr3_nt: TGTGCCAGCAGCCCACGGGACCTGGGGGGGACTGAAGCTTTCTTT
cdr3_aa: CASSPRDLGGTEAFF

cdr3_length: 14
clone_size: .
j_call: TRBJ1-1
v_call: TRBV5-1
d_call: TRBD1
cdr3_nt: TGCGCCAGCAGCAGAGGGACAGGGGGCACTGAAGCTTTCTTT
cdr3_aa: CASSRGTGGTEAFF

cdr3_length: 13
clone_size: .
j_call: TRBJ1-5
v_call: TRBV30
d_call: TRBD1
cdr3_nt: TGTGCCTGGACCATGACAGGGGGTCAGCCCCAGCATTTT
cdr3_aa: CAWTMTGGQPQHF

cdr3_length: 15
clone_size: once
j_call: TRBJ2-7
v_call: TRBV5-4
d_call: TRBD2
cdr3_nt: TGTGCCAGCAGCACCGCGGGAGGGGGGCCATACGAGCAGTACTTC
cdr3_aa: CASSTAGGGPYEQYF

cdr3_length: 14
clone_size: .
j_call: TRBJ1-3
v_call: TRBV9
d_call: TRBD1
cdr3_nt: TGTGCCAGCAGCCCGGACAGGGAGGCAAACACCATATATTTT
cdr3_aa: CASSPDREANTIYF

cdr3_length: 13
clone_size: .
j_call: TRBJ2-1
v_call: TRBV30
d_call: .
cdr3_nt: TGTGCCTGGAGTGGCAGCTCCTACAATGAGCAGTTCTTC
cdr3_aa: CAWSGSSYNEQFF

cdr3_length: 13
clone_size: .
j_call: TRBJ2-3
v_call: TRBV6-1
d_call: .
cdr3_nt: TGTGCCAGCAGTGAAAATGCGGCAGATACGCAGTATTTT
cdr3_aa: CASSENAADTQYF

cdr3_length: 15
clone_size: .
j_call: TRBJ2-3
v_call: TRBV5-4
d_call: .
cdr3_nt: TGTGCCAGCAGCCCCCCTCCGGGTAGCACAGATACGCAGTATTTT
cdr3_aa: CASSPPPGSTDTQYF

cdr3_length: 16
clone_size: .
j_call: TRBJ2-5
v_call: TRBV5-1
d_call: TRBD1
cdr3_nt: TGCGCCAGCAGCTTGGGGGACAGGGTCAACCAAGAGACCCAGTACTTC
cdr3_aa: CASSLGDRVNQETQYF

cdr3_length: 13
clone_size: .
j_call: TRBJ1-2
v_call: TRBV7-9
d_call: .
cdr3_nt: TGTGCCAGCAGCTTACACTTGTCATATGGCTACACCTTC
cdr3_aa: CASSLHLSYGYTF

cdr3_length: 12
clone_size: once
j_call: TRBJ1-2
v_call: TRBV18
d_call: .
cdr3_nt: TGTGCCAGCTCACCAGTGGGGGATGGCTACACCTTC
cdr3_aa: CASSPVGDGYTF

cdr3_length: 15
clone_size: .
j_call: TRBJ1-5
v_call: TRBV27
d_call: TRBD1
cdr3_nt: TGTGCCAGGACAGGGGGGGGGTATAGCAATCAGCCCCAGCATTTT
cdr3_aa: CARTGGGYSNQPQHF

cdr3_length: 13
clone_size: .
j_call: TRBJ2-1
v_call: TRBV28
d_call: TRBD1
cdr3_nt: TGTGCCAGCAGTTCGTATTACCGGGACAGACAGTTCTTC
cdr3_aa: CASSSYYRDRQFF

cdr3_length: 13
clone_size: .
j_call: TRBJ2-7
v_call: TRBV28
d_call: .
cdr3_nt: TGTGCCAGCAGGGGCATGGACGTCTACGAGCAGTACTTC
cdr3_aa: CASRGMDVYEQYF

cdr3_length: 17
clone_size: .
j_call: TRBJ2-1
v_call: TRBV27
d_call: TRBD2
cdr3_nt: TGTGCCAGCAACCTAGGCGGGACTAGCGGGATGCTCAATGAGCAGTTCTTC
cdr3_aa: CASNLGGTSGMLNEQFF

cdr3_length: 14
clone_size: once
j_call: TRBJ1-1
v_call: TRBV6-4
d_call: .
cdr3_nt: TGTGCCAGCAGCGTGTATCAGGGTTATGCTGAAGCTTTCTTT
cdr3_aa: CASSVYQGYAEAFF

cdr3_length: 16
clone_size: .
j_call: TRBJ1-5
v_call: TRBV7-7
d_call: .
cdr3_nt: TGTGCCAGCAGCCCCCGACAAGTGTATAGCAATCAGCCCCAGCATTTT
cdr3_aa: CASSPRQVYSNQPQHF

cdr3_length: 14
clone_size: .
j_call: TRBJ2-7
v_call: TRBV5-1
d_call: TRBD2
cdr3_nt: TGCGCCAGCAGCCTAGCGGGCAACCCCTACGAGCAGTACTTC
cdr3_aa: CASSLAGNPYEQYF

cdr3_length: 15
clone_size: .
j_call: TRBJ2-5
v_call: TRBV6-5
d_call: .
cdr3_nt: TGTGCCAGCAGTTACTCATCCACCGCCAGGGAGACCCAGTACTTC
cdr3_aa: CASSYSSTARETQYF

cdr3_length: 15
clone_size: .
j_call: TRBJ2-7
v_call: TRBV9
d_call: TRBD1
cdr3_nt: TGTGCCAGCAGCTTCCGCGCAGACAGGGGGTCCGAGCAGTACTTC
cdr3_aa: CASSFRADRGSEQYF

cdr3_length: 15
clone_size: .
j_call: TRBJ2-1
v_call: TRBV6-5
d_call: TRBD2
cdr3_nt: TGTGCCAGCATCCCTAGCGGGAGGACGTACAATGAGCAGTTCTTC
cdr3_aa: CASIPSGRTYNEQFF

cdr3_length: 15
clone_size: .
j_call: TRBJ2-7
v_call: TRBV28
d_call: .
cdr3_nt: TGTGCCAGCACCCCGGGCGGGATGGTATCCTACGAGCAGTACTTC
cdr3_aa: CASTPGGMVSYEQYF

cdr3_length: 14
clone_size: .
j_call: TRBJ2-7
v_call: TRBV7-6
d_call: .
cdr3_nt: TGTGCCAGCAGCTTAAGGGACACCTCCTACGAGCAGTACTTC
cdr3_aa: CASSLRDTSYEQYF

cdr3_length: 14
clone_size: once
j_call: TRBJ2-2
v_call: TRBV7-3
d_call: TRBD2
cdr3_nt: TGTGCCAGCAGCACAACTAGCGGGACCGGGGAGCTGTTTTTT
cdr3_aa: CASSTTSGTGELFF

cdr3_length: 13
clone_size: .
j_call: TRBJ2-1
v_call: TRBV5-1
d_call: TRBD2
cdr3_nt: TGCGCCAGCAGAGGTACTAGCGGTAATGAGCAGTTCTTC
cdr3_aa: CASRGTSGNEQFF

cdr3_length: 14
clone_size: .
j_call: TRBJ1-1
v_call: TRBV7-2
d_call: .
cdr3_nt: TGTGCCAGCAGCTTAGTGCGTCAGTCTACTGAAGCTTTCTTT
cdr3_aa: CASSLVRQSTEAFF

cdr3_length: 14
clone_size: .
j_call: TRBJ2-1
v_call: TRBV28
d_call: TRBD1
cdr3_nt: TGTGCCAGCAGACTCCCCGGGACAGTAAATGAGCAGTTCTTC
cdr3_aa: CASRLPGTVNEQFF

cdr3_length: 16
clone_size: .
j_call: TRBJ2-5
v_call: TRBV9
d_call: TRBD2
cdr3_nt: TGTGCCAGCAGCGTAGGATCAGCGGGAGTGAGAGAGACCCAGTACTTC
cdr3_aa: CASSVGSAGVRETQYF

cdr3_length: 16
clone_size: .
j_call: TRBJ2-7
v_call: TRBV27
d_call: TRBD1
cdr3_nt: TGTGCCAGCAGTTTTGGGACAGGGTATGTCCCCTACGAGCAGTACTTC
cdr3_aa: CASSFGTGYVPYEQYF

cdr3_length: 13
clone_size: once
j_call: TRBJ2-5
v_call: TRBV11-1
d_call: .
cdr3_nt: TGTGCCAGCAGCGGGGGACCCGAAGAGACCCAGTACTTC
cdr3_aa: CASSGGPEETQYF

cdr3_length: 12
clone_size: .
j_call: TRBJ2-1
v_call: TRBV19
d_call: .
cdr3_nt: TGTGCCAGTAGTAGGCAGGAGAGGGAGCAGTTCTTC
cdr3_aa: CASSRQEREQFF

cdr3_length: 15
clone_size: .
j_call: TRBJ1-5
v_call: TRBV2
d_call: .
cdr3_nt: TGTGCCAGCAGTGTACGGGGAAATCGCAATCAGCCCCAGCATTTT
cdr3_aa: CASSVRGNRNQPQHF

cdr3_length: 16
clone_size: .
j_call: TRBJ1-6
v_call: TRBV30
d_call: .
cdr3_nt: TGTGCCTGGAGAGAGGAGGGAAAGGGGCTCGGATCACCCCTCCACTTT
cdr3_aa: CAWREEGKGLGSPLHF

cdr3_length: 14
clone_size: .
j_call: TRBJ1-4
v_call: TRBV7-2
d_call: .
cdr3_nt: TGTGCCAGCAGAAAAGGACGGACAAATGAAAAACTGTTTTTT
cdr3_aa: CASRKGRTNEKLFF

cdr3_length: 12
clone_size: .
j_call: TRBJ1-2
v_call: TRBV30
d_call: .
cdr3_nt: TGTGCCTGGAGTGGGACAGCCTATGGCTACACCTTC
cdr3_aa: CAWSGTAYGYTF

cdr3_length: 19
clone_size: .
j_call: TRBJ2-5
v_call: TRBV7-6
d_call: .
cdr3_nt: TGTGCCAGCAGGTCTACAGGGAGGGGAACGAGGGAGACGATGGAGACCCAGTACTTC
cdr3_aa: CASRSTGRGTRETMETQYF

cdr3_length: 16
clone_size: .
j_call: TRBJ2-2
v_call: TRBV9
d_call: TRBD2
cdr3_nt: TGTGCCAGCAGCGATATTAGCGGGATGAACACCGGGGAGCTGTTTTTT
cdr3_aa: CASSDISGMNTGELFF

cdr3_length: 14
clone_size: .
j_call: TRBJ1-5
v_call: TRBV10-3
d_call: .
cdr3_nt: TGTGCCATCAGTGTGTCCGGGGGCAATCAGCCCCAGCATTTT
cdr3_aa: CAISVSGGNQPQHF